Below, 20 T cell receptor beta chains from the same sample are listed, as sequenced in a study of cytomegalovirus exposure and HLA in healthy donors (dated by TCRdb to 2016 to 2017). The library was generated by the immunoSEQ multiplex PCR assay. TCRdb holds this immuneACCESS table with in-frame rearrangements only. Some clones are missing; in checked studies, unresolved V genes explain under half, and the rest has no known cause. The sample table shows about 200,000 clones, and more than 75% are seen once. The leading ten clones occupy 1.5% to 2.5% of the sample. Input material: PBMCs. These receptors were obtained from a woman aged 18-30 years in good health and CMV-seropositive.

The gene calls are TRBV6-5 and TRBJ1-1, with TRBD1 matching 8 bases. Germline V gene sequence: CDR1 MNHEY, CDR2 SVGAGI. This CDR3 has 15 amino acids. Trimming removed 7 bases from V and 0 bases from J; junction bases left unmatched: 7. The CDR3, as DNA: TGTGCCAGCAAAACCCCGGGACAGGTGAACACTGAAGCTTTCTTT. The encoded protein is CASKTPGQVNTEAFF.

The chain joins TRBV5-1 to TRBJ2-1; D is perhaps TRBD2 (6 bases). V was shortened by 5 bases and J by 0 bases, with 12 bases between the two germline ends. This CDR3 spans 15 amino acids. CDR1 is SGHRS, CDR2 YFSETQ, per germline. The CDR3 region is CASRLGTLSYNEQFF. The DNA for the CDR3 is TGCGCCAGCAGACTCGGGACTCTCTCCTACAATGAGCAGTTCTTC.

The CDR3 spells CASSLEEGPYEQYF. The CDR3 nucleotides are TGTGCCAGCAGCTTAGAGGAGGGCCCCTACGAGCAGTACTTC. The rearrangement joins TRBV7-9 to TRBJ2-7; possibly TRBD2 for D (6 bases). V lost 1 base, J lost 2 bases, and 9 bases lay in between. CDR1 is SEHNR and CDR2 is FQNEAQ in the germline V gene (reference sequence). This CDR3 region has 14 residues. Based on the CDR3 plus reference TRBV7-9 and TRBJ2-7, the full variable domain is DTGVSQNPRHKITKRGQNVTFRCDPISEHNRLYWYRQTLGQGPEFLTYFQNEAQLEKSRLLSDRFSAERPKGSFSTLEIQRTEQGDSAMYLCASSLEEGPYEQYFGPGTRLTVT.

The genes are TRBV7-2 and TRBJ1-1; D is ambiguous. The germline gives CDR1 SGHTA, CDR2 FQGNSA. This CDR3 is 13 amino acids long. Trimming removed 5 bases at V and 1 base at J, with 8 bases between. The CDR3 DNA is TGTGCCAGCAGCCTAAACCGGAACACTGAAGCTTTCTTT. Protein: CASSLNRNTEAFF. Full variable domain (missing parts from reference TRBV7-2 and TRBJ1-1): GAGVSQSPSNKVTEKGKDVELRCDPISGHTALYWYRQSLGQGLEFLIYFQGNSAPDKSGLPSDRFSAERTGGSVSTLTIQRTQQEDSAVYLCASSLNRNTEAFFGQGTRLTVV.

The J gene is TRBJ2-1, the V gene TRBV2; D unresolved. CDR1 is SNHLY, CDR2 FYNNEI, per germline. The CDR3 spans 15 residues. V lost 0 bases and J 4 bases, leaving 10 bases between the germline ends. The CDR3 loop reads CASSEALHYYNEQFF. The CDR3 DNA sequence: TGTGCCAGCAGTGAAGCGCTTCACTATTACAATGAGCAGTTCTTC.

The genes are TRBV28 and TRBJ2-4; no clear D gene. The germline V and J ends were trimmed by 6 bases and 0 bases, with 12 bases remaining between them. Germline CDR1 MDHEN, CDR2 SYDVKM. The CDR3 loop spans 15 amino acids. The CDR3 spells CASSTRLLAKNIQYF. For the CDR3, the DNA is TGTGCCAGCAGCACGAGACTTCTAGCCAAAAACATTCAGTACTTC.

J is TRBJ2-5 and V is TRBV6-1, with D tentatively TRBD2 (5 bases). V shed 2 bases and J shed 2 bases, with 12 bases lying between them. This CDR3 region has 15 residues. Germline V gene sequence: CDR1 MNHNS, CDR2 SASEGT. CDR3 region: CASSESGRGQETQYF. DNA for the CDR3: TGTGCCAGCAGTGAATCGGGTCGGGGACAAGAGACCCAGTACTTC.

The chain carries TRBV5-1 and TRBJ2-2, with TRBD2 as a possible D gene (7 bases). Looked up from germline, CDR1 is SGHRS and CDR2 is YFSETQ. CDR3 length: 16 residues. V shed 4 bases and J shed 6 bases, with 19 bases lying between them. The CDR3 here is CASSPEGGRVAGELFF. CDR3 in DNA: TGCGCCAGCAGCCCGGAGGGGGGGCGCGTAGCCGGGGAGCTGTTTTTT.

This clone appeared a single time. The rearrangement links TRBV6-1 to TRBJ2-7; D is perhaps TRBD2 (6 bases). Germline V gene lookup returns CDR1 MNHNS and CDR2 SASEGT. This CDR3 region has 15 residues. V was trimmed by 2 bases and J by 2 bases, leaving 13 bases between them. This CDR3 reads CASSEIWRVAYEQYF. The CDR3 nucleotides are TGTGCCAGCAGTGAAATTTGGAGGGTGGCCTACGAGCAGTACTTC.

CDR3 amino acids: CASSSERGAEAFF. The CDR3 DNA follows: TGTGCCAGCAGTTCCGAAAGGGGCGCTGAAGCTTTCTTT. The chain employs TRBV28 and TRBJ1-1, with D maybe TRBD1 (5 bases). The germline CDR1 and CDR2 sequences are MDHEN and SYDVKM. Between the trimmed V and J ends, which lost 4 bases and 6 bases, there was a span of 12 bases. The CDR3 contains 13 residues. Using reference TRBV28 and TRBJ1-1 for the parts outside the CDR3, the full variable domain is DVKVTQSSRYLVKRTGEKVFLECVQDMDHENMFWYRQDPGLGLRLIYFSYDVKMKEKGDIPEGYSVSREKKERFSLILESASTNQTSMYLCASSSERGAEAFFGQGTRLTVV.

The chain couples TRBV30 to TRBJ2-7; 11 nucleotides line up with TRBD1. J gave up 6 bases and V 3 bases, and 7 bases lay outside the gene matches. CDR1 is GTSNPN and CDR2 is SVGIG in the germline V gene (reference sequence). This CDR3 is built from 14 residues. The CDR3 bases are TGTGCCTGGAGCTGGACAGGGGGCGATTCCGAGCAGTACTTC. Residues: CAWSWTGGDSEQYF.

The V and J genes are TRBV27 and TRBJ1-4, with D tentatively TRBD1 (5 bases). This CDR3 has 14 residues. V shed 5 bases and J shed 11 bases, with 18 bases lying between them. Germline V gene lookup returns CDR1 MNHEY and CDR2 SMNVEV (reference sequence). Here the CDR3 DNA reads TGTGCCAGCAGTCCGTGGGGCACCCTCCCGAAACTGTTTTTT. The encoded protein is CASSPWGTLPKLFF.

This chain connects TRBV7-8 to TRBJ1-1; 8 bases line up with TRBD1. Unmatched junction bases numbered 15, after V lost 5 bases and J lost 10 bases. The CDR3 extends over 15 amino acids. CDR1 is SGHVS and CDR2 is FQNEAQ in the germline V gene. This CDR3 is CASSQGAGIGMLAFF. Here the CDR3 DNA reads TGTGCCAGCAGCCAGGGGGCAGGCATTGGTATGTTAGCTTTCTTT.

This clone was counted a single time. The genes are TRBV28 and TRBJ2-7, with TRBD2 matching over 12 bases. The trim removed 6 bases at V and 5 bases at J, leaving 8 bases unmatched. Germline V CDR1 and CDR2: MDHEN, SYDVKM. The CDR3 loop spans 15 amino acids. The CDR3, as DNA: TGTGCCAGCAGACAGACTAGCGGGAGTTTCCACGAGCAGTACTTC. Translation: CASRQTSGSFHEQYF.

The rearrangement joins TRBV11-3 to TRBJ2-1; the match to TRBD1 covers 7 bases. CDR1 is SGHNT and CDR2 is YENEEA in the germline V gene. V shed 5 bases, J shed 4 bases, and the junction held 5 bases outside the gene matches. The CDR3 is made up of 14 amino acids. The CDR3 bases are TGTGCCAGCAGCGGGACAGAGAATTACAATGAGCAGTTCTTC. Residues: CASSGTENYNEQFF.

About this clone: The sample contains more than one DNA sequence encoding this CDR3. The chain carries TRBV18 and TRBJ2-7; tentatively, D is TRBD1 (6 bases). Germline values: CDR1 KGHSH, CDR2 LQKENI. The CDR3 is 14 residues long. Trimming shortened V by 3 bases and J by 2 bases, and 11 bases separated the two germline ends. The CDR3: CASSPWTATYEQYF. DNA for the CDR3: TGTGCCAGCTCACCTTGGACAGCCACCTACGAGCAGTACTTC.

This chain connects TRBV27 to TRBJ1-1, with TRBD1 as a possible D gene (5 bases). CDR3 length: 14 amino acids. Germline CDR1 is MNHEY and CDR2 is SMNVEV (reference sequence). Trimming took 0 bases from V and 7 from J, leaving 12 bases between them. CDR3 protein: CASSLSGGTGEAFF. CDR3 coding DNA: TGTGCCAGCAGTTTATCGGGGGGAACAGGTGAAGCTTTCTTT.

The chain recombines TRBV2 with TRBJ1-3, with 7 bases aligning to TRBD1. This CDR3 spans 14 amino acids. Germline CDR1 is SNHLY and CDR2 is FYNNEI. V shed 6 bases and J 9 bases; nucleotides not matched to a gene: 11. CDR3 protein: CASSGDRVGATIYF. The CDR3 bases are TGTGCCAGCAGCGGAGACAGGGTCGGGGCCACCATATATTTT.

The DNA of the CDR3 is TGTGCCAGCAGTCCCGCCCCCTGGGACATCTCAAGCGGCGAGCAGTACTTC. Amino acid sequence: CASSPAPWDISSGEQYF. This chain connects TRBV9 to TRBJ2-7, with D perhaps matching TRBD1 (6 bases). CDR3 length: 17 residues. V dropped 5 bases and J dropped 6 bases, with 27 bases sitting between them. Per the germline V gene, CDR1 is SGDLS and CDR2 is YYNGEE.

This chain uses TRBV5-1 with TRBJ1-4; TRBD1 might be the D (6 bases). Germline values: CDR1 SGHRS, CDR2 YFSETQ. V was cut by 0 bases and J by 6 bases, with 12 bases left in between. This CDR3 has 15 residues. For the CDR3, the DNA is TGCGCCAGCAGCTTGGGTGGGGGCTGGGATGAAAAACTGTTTTTT. It codes for CASSLGGGWDEKLFF.